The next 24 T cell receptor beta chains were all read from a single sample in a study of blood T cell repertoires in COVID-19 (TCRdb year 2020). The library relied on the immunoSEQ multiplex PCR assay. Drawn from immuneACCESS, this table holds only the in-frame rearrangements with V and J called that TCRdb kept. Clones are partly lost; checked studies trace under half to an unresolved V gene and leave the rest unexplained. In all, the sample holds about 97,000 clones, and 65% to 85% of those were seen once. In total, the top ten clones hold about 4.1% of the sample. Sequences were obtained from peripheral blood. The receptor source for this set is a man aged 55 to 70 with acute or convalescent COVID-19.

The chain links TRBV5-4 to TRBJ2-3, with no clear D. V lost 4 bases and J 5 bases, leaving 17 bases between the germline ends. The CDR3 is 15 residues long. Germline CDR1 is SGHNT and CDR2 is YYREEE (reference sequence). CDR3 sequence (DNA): TGTGCCAGCAGCACCCGGTCCGCGTACCAAGATACGCAGTATTTT. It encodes CASSTRSAYQDTQYF.

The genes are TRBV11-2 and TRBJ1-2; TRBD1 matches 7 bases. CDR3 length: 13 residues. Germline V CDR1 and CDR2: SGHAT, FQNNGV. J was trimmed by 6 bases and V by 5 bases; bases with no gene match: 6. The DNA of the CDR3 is TGTGCCAGCAGCAAAGGGGACAGAAATGGCTACACCTTC. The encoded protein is CASSKGDRNGYTF. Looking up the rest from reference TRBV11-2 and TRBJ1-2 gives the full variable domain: EAGVAQSPRYKIIEKRQSVAFWCNPISGHATLYWYQQILGQGPKLLIQFQNNGVVDDSQLPKDRFSAERLKGVDSTLKIQPAKLEDSAVYLCASSKGDRNGYTFGSGTRLTVV.

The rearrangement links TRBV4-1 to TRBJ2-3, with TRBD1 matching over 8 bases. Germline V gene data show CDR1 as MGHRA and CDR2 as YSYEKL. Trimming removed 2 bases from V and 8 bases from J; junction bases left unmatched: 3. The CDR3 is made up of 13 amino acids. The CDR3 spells CASSQQGALTQYF. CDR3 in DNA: TGCGCCAGCAGCCAACAGGGGGCGCTTACGCAGTATTTT.

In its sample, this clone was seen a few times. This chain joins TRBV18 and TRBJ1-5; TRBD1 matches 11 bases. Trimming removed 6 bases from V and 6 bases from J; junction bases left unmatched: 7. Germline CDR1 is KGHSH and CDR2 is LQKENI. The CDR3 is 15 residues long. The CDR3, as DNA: TGTGCCAGCTCGCCGGACAGGGGGCCGGGTCAGCCCCAGCATTTT. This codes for CASSPDRGPGQPQHF.

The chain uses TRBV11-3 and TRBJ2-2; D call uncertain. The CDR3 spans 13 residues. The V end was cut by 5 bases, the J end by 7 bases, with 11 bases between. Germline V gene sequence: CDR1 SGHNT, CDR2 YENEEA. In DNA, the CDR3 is TGTGCCAGCAGCCCTCAAGGCGGCGGGGAGCTGTTTTTT. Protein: CASSPQGGGELFF.

In nucleotides, the CDR3 is TGTGCCACCAGGGGACAGCTAATAGCCAAAAACATTCAGTACTTC. The encoded protein is CATRGQLIAKNIQYF. The chain carries TRBV6-5 and TRBJ2-4; 7 bases are a match to TRBD1. Germline V gives CDR1 MNHEY, CDR2 SVGAGI. V was clipped by 10 bases and J by 0 bases; unmatched bases: 9. The CDR3 is 15 residues long.

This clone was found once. The DNA of the CDR3 is TGTGCCAGCAACCCCTCCGGGAGCTCCTACGAGCAGTACTTC. Amino acids: CASNPSGSSYEQYF. The gene calls are TRBV2 and TRBJ2-7, with D possibly matching TRBD2 (6 bases). This CDR3 contains 14 residues. Looked up from germline, CDR1 is SNHLY and CDR2 is FYNNEI. V was shortened by 7 bases and J by 0 bases, with 13 bases between the two germline ends. Full variable domain (missing parts from reference TRBV2 and TRBJ2-7): EPEVTQTPSHQVTQMGQEVILRCVPISNHLYFYWYRQILGQKVEFLVSFYNNEISEKSEIFDDQFSVERPDGSNFTLKIRSTKLEDSAMYFCASNPSGSSYEQYFGPGTRLTVT.

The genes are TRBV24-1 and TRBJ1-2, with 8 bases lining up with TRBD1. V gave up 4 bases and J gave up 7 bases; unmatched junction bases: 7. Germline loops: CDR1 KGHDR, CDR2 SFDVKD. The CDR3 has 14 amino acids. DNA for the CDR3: TGTGCCACCAGTGACCCCGGACAGGGAAGTGGCTACACCTTC. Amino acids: CATSDPGQGSGYTF.

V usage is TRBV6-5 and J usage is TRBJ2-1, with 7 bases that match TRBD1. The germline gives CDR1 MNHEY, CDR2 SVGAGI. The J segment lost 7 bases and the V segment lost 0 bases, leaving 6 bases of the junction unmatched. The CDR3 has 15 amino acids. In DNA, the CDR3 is TGTGCCAGCAGTTACTCAGGGGGCCGGGGTAATGAGCAGTTCTTC. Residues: CASSYSGGRGNEQFF.

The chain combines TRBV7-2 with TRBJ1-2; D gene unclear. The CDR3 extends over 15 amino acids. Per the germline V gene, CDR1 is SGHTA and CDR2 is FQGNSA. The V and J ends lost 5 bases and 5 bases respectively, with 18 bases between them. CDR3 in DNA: TGTGCCAGCAGCCCCCCGCCGGGAACTTTATATGGCTACACCTTC. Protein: CASSPPPGTLYGYTF.

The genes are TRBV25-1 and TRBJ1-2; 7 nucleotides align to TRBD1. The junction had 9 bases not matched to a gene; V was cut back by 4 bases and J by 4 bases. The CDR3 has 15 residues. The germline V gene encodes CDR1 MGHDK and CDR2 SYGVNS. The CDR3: CASSAQGTAGYGYTF. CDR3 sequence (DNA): TGTGCCAGCAGTGCGCAGGGGACAGCGGGCTATGGCTACACCTTC.

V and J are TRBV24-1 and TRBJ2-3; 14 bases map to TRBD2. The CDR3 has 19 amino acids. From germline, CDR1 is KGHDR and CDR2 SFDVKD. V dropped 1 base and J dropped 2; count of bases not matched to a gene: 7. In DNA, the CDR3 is TGTGCCACCAGTGATTTCCTGGGACTAGCGGGAGTTAACACAGATACGCAGTATTTT. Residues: CATSDFLGLAGVNTDTQYF.

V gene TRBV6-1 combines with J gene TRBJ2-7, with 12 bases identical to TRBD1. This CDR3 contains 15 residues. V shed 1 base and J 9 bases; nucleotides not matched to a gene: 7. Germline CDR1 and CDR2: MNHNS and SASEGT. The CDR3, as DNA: TGTGCCAGCAGTGAAGATGGGACAGGGGGCGCATGGCAGTACTTC. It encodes CASSEDGTGGAWQYF.

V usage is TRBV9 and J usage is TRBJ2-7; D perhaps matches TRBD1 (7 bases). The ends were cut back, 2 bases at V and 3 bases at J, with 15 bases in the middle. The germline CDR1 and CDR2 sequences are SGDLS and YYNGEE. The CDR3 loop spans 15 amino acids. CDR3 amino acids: CASSVGGQLGYEQYF. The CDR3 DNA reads TGTGCCAGCAGCGTCGGGGGACAGTTGGGCTACGAGCAGTACTTC.

CDR3 loop: CAVKAGTGVTDTQYF. The CDR3 DNA reads as TGTGCCGTGAAAGCCGGGACAGGGGTAACAGATACGCAGTATTTT. The chain uses TRBV10-3 and TRBJ2-3, with 10 bases matching TRBD1. V was pared by 11 bases and J by 3 bases, with 11 bases of the junction left unmatched. This CDR3 comprises 15 residues. Germline V gives CDR1 ENHRY, CDR2 SYGVKD.

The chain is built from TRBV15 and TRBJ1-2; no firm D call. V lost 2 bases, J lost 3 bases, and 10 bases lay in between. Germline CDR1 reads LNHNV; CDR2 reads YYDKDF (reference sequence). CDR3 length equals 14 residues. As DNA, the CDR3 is TGTGCCACCAGCAGACTCCGGGGTGACTATGGCTACACCTTC. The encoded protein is CATSRLRGDYGYTF.

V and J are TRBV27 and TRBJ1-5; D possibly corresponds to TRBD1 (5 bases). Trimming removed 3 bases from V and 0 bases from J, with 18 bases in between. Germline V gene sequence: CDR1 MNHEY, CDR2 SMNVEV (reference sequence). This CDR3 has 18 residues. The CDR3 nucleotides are TGTGCCAGCAGTTTTCGGGGGGTTTCCCTCAATAGCAATCAGCCCCAGCATTTT. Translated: CASSFRGVSLNSNQPQHF.

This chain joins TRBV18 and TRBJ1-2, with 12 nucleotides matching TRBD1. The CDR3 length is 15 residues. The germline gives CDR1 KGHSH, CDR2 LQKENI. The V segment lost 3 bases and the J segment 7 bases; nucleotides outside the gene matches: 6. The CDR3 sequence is CASSPTGTGGPGYTF. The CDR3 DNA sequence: TGTGCCAGCTCACCGACCGGGACAGGGGGCCCTGGCTACACCTTC.

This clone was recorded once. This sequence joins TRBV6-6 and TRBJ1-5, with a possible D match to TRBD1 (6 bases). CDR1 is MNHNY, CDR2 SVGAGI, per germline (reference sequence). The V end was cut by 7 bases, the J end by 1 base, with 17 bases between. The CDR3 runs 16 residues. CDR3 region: CASTPSPGGSNQPQHF. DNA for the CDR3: TGTGCCAGCACCCCCTCACCGGGGGGCAGCAATCAGCCCCAGCATTTT.

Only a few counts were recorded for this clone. CDR3 in amino acids: CASVREQTYEQYF. DNA for the CDR3: TGTGCCAGCGTTCGGGAGCAAACCTACGAGCAGTACTTC. The chain uses TRBV6-6 and TRBJ2-7; the D gene is possibly TRBD2 (6 bases). The CDR3 is 13 residues long. V gave up 8 bases and J gave up 2 bases, with 13 bases separating them. Germline loops: CDR1 MNHNY, CDR2 SVGAGI (reference sequence).

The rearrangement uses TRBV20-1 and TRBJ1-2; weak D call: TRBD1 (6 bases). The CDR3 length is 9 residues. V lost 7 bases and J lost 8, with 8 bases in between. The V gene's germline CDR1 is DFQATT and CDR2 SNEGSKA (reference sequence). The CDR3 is CSGGGGYTF. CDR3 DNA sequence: TGCAGTGGGGGGGGCGGCTACACCTTC.

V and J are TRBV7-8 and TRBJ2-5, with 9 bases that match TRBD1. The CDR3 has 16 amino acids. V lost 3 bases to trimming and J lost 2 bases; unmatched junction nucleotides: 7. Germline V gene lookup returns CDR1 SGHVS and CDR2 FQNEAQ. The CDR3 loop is CASSFQQGAGQETQYF. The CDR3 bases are TGTGCCAGCAGCTTTCAACAGGGGGCGGGGCAAGAGACCCAGTACTTC.

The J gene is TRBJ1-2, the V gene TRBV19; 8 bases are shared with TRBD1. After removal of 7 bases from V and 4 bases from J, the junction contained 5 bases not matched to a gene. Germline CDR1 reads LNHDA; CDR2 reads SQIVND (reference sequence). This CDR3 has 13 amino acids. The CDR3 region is CASKGQGAYGYTF. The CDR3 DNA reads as TGTGCCAGTAAGGGTCAGGGGGCCTATGGCTACACCTTC.

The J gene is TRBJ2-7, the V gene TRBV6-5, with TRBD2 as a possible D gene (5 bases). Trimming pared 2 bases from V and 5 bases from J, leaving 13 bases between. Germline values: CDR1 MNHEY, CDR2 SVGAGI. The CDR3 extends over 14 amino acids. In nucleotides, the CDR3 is TGTGCCAGCAGTTACAGTTCCGGGAAGGACGAGCAGTACTTC. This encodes CASSYSSGKDEQYF.